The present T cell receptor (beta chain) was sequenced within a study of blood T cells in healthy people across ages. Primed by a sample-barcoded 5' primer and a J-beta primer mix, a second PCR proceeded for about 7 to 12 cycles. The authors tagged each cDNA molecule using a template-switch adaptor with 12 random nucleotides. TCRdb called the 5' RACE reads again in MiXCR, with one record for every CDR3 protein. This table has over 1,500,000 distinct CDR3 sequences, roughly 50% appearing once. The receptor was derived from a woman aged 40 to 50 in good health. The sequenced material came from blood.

This chain's CDR3 is CASRTGTGTYGYTF. DNA for the CDR3: TGTGCCAGCAGAACCGGGACAGGGACATATGGCTACACCTTC. The chain uses TRBV6-1 and TRBJ1-2; 9 bases line up with TRBD1. The ends lost 6 bases at V and 5 bases at J; junction bases unmatched: 7. The CDR3 is 14 residues long. Germline CDR1 MNHNS, CDR2 SASEGT.